The clone carrying this TCR beta chain was seen only a few times. The antigen remains unidentified. The data originate from a study of siplizumab effects on memory and regulatory T cells. Broader study findings: Under siplizumab, an average approximately 69% of mappable alloreactive CD4+ clones were Treg-derived, compared with under 35% in controls. The apparent diversity of naive T cells exceeded that of memory cells, and naive T cells seemed to make a major contribution to the alloresponse.

Per sample, around 91,000 TCR templates were assayed. Clones were sequenced by immunoSEQ multiplex PCR, and TCRdb holds only the in-frame ones, with some missing. Altogether approximately 98,000 clones are present, around 94% being singletons, with the ten largest covering approximately 1.5%. Trimming shortened V by 3 bases and J by 7 bases, and 15 bases separated the two germline ends. Germline CDR1 reads KGHSH; CDR2 reads LQKENI. CDR3 length: 14 amino acids. V is TRBV18 and J is TRBJ1-1; tentatively, D is TRBD1 (6 bases). Sequenced sample: non-Treg CD4+ T cells sorted from blood. The TCR was taken from a human donor in good health. In DNA, the CDR3 is TGTGCCAGCTCACCCATCACAGGGAAAGTTGAAGCTTTCTTT. Protein sequence: CASSPITGKVEAFF.